The present entry profiles one T cell receptor (beta chain) with its context. What it binds is not known. The sample comes from a study of CD8+ T cells in alopecia areata. Study information: It was oral tofacitinib, at 5 to 10 mg twice daily, that treated patients received.

General study points: Higher clonality than in normal scalp was seen in lesional scalp, especially alopecia totalis/universalis. When scalp samples are sequenced, resident alphabeta T cells of normal skin are also captured.

In each case, RNA was isolated and then reverse transcribed into cDNA as the sequencing template. The table came from immunoSEQ multiplex PCR; TCRdb's copy has only in-frame clones and leaves some out. Among more than 200,000 clones, under 70% were seen once, and the ten largest hold 1% to 1.5%. Cell sorting on a FACSAria was used to separate CD4+ and CD8+ T cells from the PBMCs. The CDR3 extends over 15 amino acids. With 6 bases clipped from V and 9 bases from J, the junction kept 8 bases outside the gene matches. Germline loops: CDR1 ENHRY, CDR2 SYGVKD. This chain links TRBV10-3 with TRBJ1-6; TRBD1 aligns across 10 bases. The sequences come from CD4+ T cells sorted from blood, collected at week 0. The source is a human donor with alopecia areata. In nucleotides, the CDR3 is TGTGCCATCAGCGGAACGGGACAGGGGAGTTCACCCCTCCACTTT. Amino acids: CAISGTGQGSSPLHF.